One sample yielded the 3 T cell receptor beta chains listed below, sequenced in a study of monozygotic twins with inflammatory bowel disease. TCRdb reprocessed the 5' RACE reads and stores each CDR3 protein as one record, lacking DNA. Its listing shows approximately 110,000 distinct CDR3 sequences. The sample comprised blood. These receptors were obtained from a human donor with ulcerative colitis or Crohn's disease, or a healthy co-twin of an affected twin (not recorded which).

This chain connects TRBV13 to TRBJ1-6; TCRdb's assignment of TRBD1 cannot be checked, as there is no DNA. The germline V gene has CDR1 PRHDT and CDR2 FYEKMQ (reference sequence). The CDR3 spans 13 residues. The CDR3 sequence is CASSPARGQLLHF. Using reference TRBV13 and TRBJ1-6 for the parts outside the CDR3, the full variable domain is AAGVIQSPRHLIKEKRETATLKCYPIPRHDTVYWYQQGPGQDPQFLISFYEKMQSDKGSIPDRFSAQQFSDYHSELNMSSLELGDSALYFCASSPARGQLLHFGNGTRLTVT.

V is TRBV5-1 and J is TRBJ1-5; TCRdb returns TRBD1, unconfirmable since there is no DNA. Germline values: CDR1 SGHRS, CDR2 YFSETQ. The CDR3 contains 14 residues. The CDR3 here is CASSPDRGRQPQHF.

This chain uses TRBV5-6 with TRBJ2-5; there is no DNA to check the TCRdb D call of TRBD2. Germline CDR1 is SGHDT and CDR2 is YYEEEE. The CDR3 runs 14 residues. CDR3 protein: CASSLIGEGETQYF.